This TCR beta chain was obtained from a study of CD8 T cells in ankylosing spondylitis. Study-level points and caveats: A TCR beta motif of several highly homologous variants seemed to mark ankylosing spondylitis blood.

TCRdb redid the calling of the 5' RACE reads with MiXCR, one entry per CDR3 protein. The sample has some 450,000 distinct CDR3 sequences, approximately 17% seen once. A few counts support this clonotype. Its antigen remains unidentified. Germline V gene lookup returns CDR1 MNHNS and CDR2 SASEGT. This CDR3 has 12 amino acids. Trimming shortened V by 3 bases and J by 8 bases, and 10 bases separated the two germline ends. This TCR was sampled from a male donor with ankylosing spondylitis. Sequencing was performed on blood, either unsorted or a sorted T cell fraction (not recorded which). The chain is built from TRBV6-1 and TRBJ1-2, with a possible D match to TRBD1 (6 bases). The CDR3 protein is CASSEGAIGYTF. The CDR3 DNA sequence: TGTGCCAGCAGTGAGGGGGCGATCGGCTACACCTTC.